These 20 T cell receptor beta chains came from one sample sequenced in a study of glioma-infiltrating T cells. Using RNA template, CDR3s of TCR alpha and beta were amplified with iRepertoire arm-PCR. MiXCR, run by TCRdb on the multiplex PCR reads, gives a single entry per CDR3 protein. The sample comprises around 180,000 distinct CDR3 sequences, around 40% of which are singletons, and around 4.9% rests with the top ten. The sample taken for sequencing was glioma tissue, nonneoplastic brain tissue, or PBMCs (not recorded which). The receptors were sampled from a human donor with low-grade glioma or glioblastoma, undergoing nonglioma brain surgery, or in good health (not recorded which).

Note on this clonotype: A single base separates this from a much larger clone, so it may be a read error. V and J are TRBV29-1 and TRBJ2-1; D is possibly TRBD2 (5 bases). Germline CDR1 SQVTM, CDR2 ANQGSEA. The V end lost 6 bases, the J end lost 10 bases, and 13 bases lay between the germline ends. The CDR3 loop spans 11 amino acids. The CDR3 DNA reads TGCAGCGTGGAACGAGCGGCGGAGCAGTTCTTC. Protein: CSVERAAEQFF.

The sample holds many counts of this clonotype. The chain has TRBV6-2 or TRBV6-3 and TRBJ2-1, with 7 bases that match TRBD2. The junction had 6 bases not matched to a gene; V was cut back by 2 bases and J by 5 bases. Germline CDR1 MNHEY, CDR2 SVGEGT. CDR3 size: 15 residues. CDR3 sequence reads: CASSYGVGRNNEQFF. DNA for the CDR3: TGTGCCAGCAGTTACGGGGTCGGGAGGAACAATGAGCAGTTCTTC.

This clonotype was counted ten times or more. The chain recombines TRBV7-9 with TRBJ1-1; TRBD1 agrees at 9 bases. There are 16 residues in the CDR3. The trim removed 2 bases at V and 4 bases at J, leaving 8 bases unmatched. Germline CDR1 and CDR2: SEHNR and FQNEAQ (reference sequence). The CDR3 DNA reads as TGTGCCAGCAGCTTAACCGGGACAGGGCCGAGCACTGAAGCTTTCTTT. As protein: CASSLTGTGPSTEAFF.

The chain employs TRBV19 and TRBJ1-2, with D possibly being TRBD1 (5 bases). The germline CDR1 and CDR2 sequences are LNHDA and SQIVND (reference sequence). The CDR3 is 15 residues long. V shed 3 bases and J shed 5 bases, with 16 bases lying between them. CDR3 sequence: CASSISFRTSYGYTF. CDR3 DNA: TGTGCCAGTAGTATCAGTTTCAGGACAAGTTATGGCTACACCTTC. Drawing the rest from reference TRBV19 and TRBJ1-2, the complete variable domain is DGGITQSPKYLFRKEGQNVTLSCEQNLNHDAMYWYRQDPGQGLRLIYYSQIVNDFQKGDIAEGYSVSREKKESFPLTVTSAQKNPTAFYLCASSISFRTSYGYTFGSGTRLTVV.

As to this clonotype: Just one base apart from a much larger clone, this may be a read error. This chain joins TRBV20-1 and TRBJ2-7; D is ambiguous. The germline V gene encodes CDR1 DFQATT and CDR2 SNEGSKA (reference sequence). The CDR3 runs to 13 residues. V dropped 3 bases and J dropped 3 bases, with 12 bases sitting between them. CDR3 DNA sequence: TGCAGTGCTAGCCATGCACTCAGCTACGAGCAGTACTTC. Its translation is CSASHALSYEQYF.

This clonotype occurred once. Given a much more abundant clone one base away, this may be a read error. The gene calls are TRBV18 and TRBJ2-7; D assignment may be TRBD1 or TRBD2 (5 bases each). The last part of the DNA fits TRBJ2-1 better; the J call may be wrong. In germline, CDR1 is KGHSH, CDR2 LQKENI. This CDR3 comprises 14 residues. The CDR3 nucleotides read TGTGCCAGCTCAACCGGGACGGGGACCTACGAGCAGTTCTTC. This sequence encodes CASSTGTGTYEQFF.

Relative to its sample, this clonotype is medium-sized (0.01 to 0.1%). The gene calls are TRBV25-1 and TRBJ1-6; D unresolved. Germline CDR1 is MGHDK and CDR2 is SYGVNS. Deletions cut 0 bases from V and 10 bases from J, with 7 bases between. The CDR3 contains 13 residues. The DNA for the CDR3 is TGTGCCAGCAGTGAATATCTGGAGTCACCCCTCCACTTT. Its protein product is CASSEYLESPLHF.

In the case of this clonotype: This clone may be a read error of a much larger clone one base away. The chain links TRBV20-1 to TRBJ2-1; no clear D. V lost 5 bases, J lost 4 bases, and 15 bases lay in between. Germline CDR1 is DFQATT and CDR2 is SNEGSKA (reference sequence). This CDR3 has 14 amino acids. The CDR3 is CSAPRQHEYNEQFF. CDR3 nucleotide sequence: TGCAGTGCTCCTAGACAACACGAGTACAATGAGCAGTTCTTC.

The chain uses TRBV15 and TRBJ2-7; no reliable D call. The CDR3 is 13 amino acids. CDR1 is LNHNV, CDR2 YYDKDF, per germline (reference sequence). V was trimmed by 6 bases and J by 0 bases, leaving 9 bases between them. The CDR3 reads CATRDLLSYEQYF. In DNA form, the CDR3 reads TGTGCCACCAGAGATCTCCTCTCCTACGAGCAGTACTTC. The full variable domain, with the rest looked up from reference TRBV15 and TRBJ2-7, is DAMVIQNPRYQVTQFGKPVTLSCSQTLNHNVMYWYQQKSSQAPKLLFHYYDKDFNNEADTPDNFQSRRPNTSFCFLDIRSPGLGDTAMYLCATRDLLSYEQYFGPGTRLTVT.

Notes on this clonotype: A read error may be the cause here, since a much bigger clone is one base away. DNA of the CDR3: TGTGCCAGCAGCTTACAGGGGTCGATCACAGATAGGCAGTATTTT. This encodes CASSLQGSITDRQYF. This chain uses TRBV11-2 with TRBJ2-3, with D perhaps TRBD1 (6 bases). This CDR3 contains 15 residues. In germline, CDR1 is SGHAT, CDR2 FQNNGV.

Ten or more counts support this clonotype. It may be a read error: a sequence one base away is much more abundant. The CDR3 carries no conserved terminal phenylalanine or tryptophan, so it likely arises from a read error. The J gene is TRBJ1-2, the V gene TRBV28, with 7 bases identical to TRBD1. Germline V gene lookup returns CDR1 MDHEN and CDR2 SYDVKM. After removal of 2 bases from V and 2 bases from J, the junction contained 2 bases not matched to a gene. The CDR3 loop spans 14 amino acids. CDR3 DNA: TGTGCCAGCAGTTTAGGGACAGTAAACTATGGCTACACCCTC. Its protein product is CASSLGTVNYGYTL.

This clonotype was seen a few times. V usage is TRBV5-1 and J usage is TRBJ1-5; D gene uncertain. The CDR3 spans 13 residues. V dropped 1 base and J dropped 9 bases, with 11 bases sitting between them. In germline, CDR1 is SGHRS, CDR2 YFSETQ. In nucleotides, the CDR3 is TGCGCCAGCAGCTTGACGGGTTTTGGGCCCCAGCATTTT. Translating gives CASSLTGFGPQHF.

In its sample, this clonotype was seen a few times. The CDR3 sequence is CSVQPTSGSEQFF. CDR3 nucleotides: TGCAGCGTACAACCCACTAGCGGGAGTGAGCAGTTCTTC. The V call is TRBV29-1, the J call TRBJ2-1, with 11 bases aligning to TRBD2. The CDR3 is 13 amino acids. Germline CDR1 reads SQVTM; CDR2 reads ANQGSEA. Unmatched junction bases numbered 7, after V lost 6 bases and J lost 9 bases.

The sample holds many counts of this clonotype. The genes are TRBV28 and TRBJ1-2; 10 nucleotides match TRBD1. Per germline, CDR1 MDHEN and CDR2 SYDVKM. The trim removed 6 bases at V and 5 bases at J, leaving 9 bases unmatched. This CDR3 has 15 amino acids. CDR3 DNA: TGTGCCAGCAGCTTAACCGGGACAGGGGATTATGGCTACACCTTC. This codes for CASSLTGTGDYGYTF.

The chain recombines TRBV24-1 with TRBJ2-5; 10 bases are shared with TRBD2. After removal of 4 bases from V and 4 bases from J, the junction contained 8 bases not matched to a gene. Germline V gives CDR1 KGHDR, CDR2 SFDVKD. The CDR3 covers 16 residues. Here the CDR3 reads CATSDPKREGRETQYF. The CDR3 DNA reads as TGTGCCACCAGTGACCCAAAGCGGGAGGGCAGAGAGACCCAGTACTTC.

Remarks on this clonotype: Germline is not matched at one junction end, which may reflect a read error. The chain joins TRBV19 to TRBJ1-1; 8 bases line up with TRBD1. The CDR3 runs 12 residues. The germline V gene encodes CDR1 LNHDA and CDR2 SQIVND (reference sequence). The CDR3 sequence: CAGRVQGAEAFF. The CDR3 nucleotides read TGTGCCGGTAGGGTACAGGGGGCTGAAGCTTTCTTT.

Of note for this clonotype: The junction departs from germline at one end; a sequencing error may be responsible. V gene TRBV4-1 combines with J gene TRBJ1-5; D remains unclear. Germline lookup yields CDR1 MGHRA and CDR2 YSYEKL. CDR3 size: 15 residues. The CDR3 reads CASSQDEGGNQPKHF. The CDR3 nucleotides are TGCGCCAGCAGCCAAGATGAGGGAGGAAATCAGCCCAAGCATTTT.

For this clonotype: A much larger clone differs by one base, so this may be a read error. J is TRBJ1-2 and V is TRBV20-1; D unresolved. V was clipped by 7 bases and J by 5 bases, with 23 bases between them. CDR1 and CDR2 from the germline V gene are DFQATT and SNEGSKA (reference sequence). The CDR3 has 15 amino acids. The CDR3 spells CSDEPGWGWGYGYTF. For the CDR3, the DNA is TGCAGTGACGAACCGGGTTGGGGTTGGGGATATGGCTACACCTTC.

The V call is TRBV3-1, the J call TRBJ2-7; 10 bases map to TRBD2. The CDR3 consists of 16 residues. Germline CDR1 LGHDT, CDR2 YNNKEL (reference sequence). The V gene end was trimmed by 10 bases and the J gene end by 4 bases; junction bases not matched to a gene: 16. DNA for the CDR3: TGTGCCATTCCTGACAGGCTCCGACTAGCGGGTTACGAGCAGTACTTC. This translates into CAIPDRLRLAGYEQYF.

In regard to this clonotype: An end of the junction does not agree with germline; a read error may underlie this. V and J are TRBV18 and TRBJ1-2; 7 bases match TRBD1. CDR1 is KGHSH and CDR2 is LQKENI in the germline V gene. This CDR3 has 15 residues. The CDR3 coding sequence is TGTGCCATCTCACCACGAATAGGGGGCTCGGGAGGCTACACCTTC. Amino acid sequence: CAISPRIGGSGGYTF.